This T cell receptor beta chain emerged from a study of somatic mutations in cytotoxic T cells in rheumatoid arthritis. In the study overall: Purity of nearly 100% was reached when some V beta antibody-stained T-cell populations were flow-sorted, including V beta1+ cells sequenced for TCRB. Overall study findings and caveats: Neither rheumatoid arthritis patients nor age-matched healthy controls had significantly different CD8+ T-cell clonality from the other group.

A remark on this clone: The antigen is undetermined.

Data came from immunoSEQ multiplex PCR; TCRdb stores just in-frame clones and leaves some out. Among tens of thousands of clones listed, 75% to 80% were seen once. The CDR3 length is 12 residues. Germline assignment: CDR1 SQVTM and CDR2 ANQGSEA. The V and J ends lost 4 bases and 2 bases respectively, with 9 bases between them. The chain carries TRBV29-1 and TRBJ2-7; D not certain. This receptor was identified in an adult with rheumatoid arthritis. Source material: CD8+ T cells sorted from blood. This CDR3 is CSVGGSPYEQYF. The CDR3 nucleotides are TGCAGCGTTGGTGGGTCGCCCTACGAGCAGTACTTC.